The clone carrying this T cell receptor beta chain has a handful of counts. CDR1 is SGHNT, CDR2 YYREEE, per germline (reference sequence). V was pared by 3 bases and J by 2 bases, with 21 bases between. This CDR3 region has 17 residues. The sample belongs to a study of molecular identifiers for immune sequencing clone quantification. In TCRdb, the PCR reads were re-called with MiXCR into one record per CDR3 protein. This sample has hundreds of thousands of distinct CDR3 sequences; roughly 25% occur once, and the top ten carry about 0.84%. The genes are TRBV5-4 and TRBJ2-7; tentatively, D is TRBD1 or TRBD2 (5 bases each). The TCR comes from a human donor in good health. Some libraries in this study had Jurkat cell RNA spiked in. Specimen: naive CD8+ T cells from blood, with Jurkat cell RNA spiked in. Noted subset: FACS-sorted CD8+CD4-CCR7+CD45RA+ naive T cells. The DNA of the CDR3 is TGTGCCAGCAGCTGGGGACCGGGACGGAACTATACCTACGAGCAGTACTTC. Protein sequence: CASSWGPGRNYTYEQYF.